The rows below give T cell receptor beta chains drawn from one sample of a study of cytomegalovirus exposure and HLA in healthy donors. Clones were sequenced by immunoSEQ multiplex PCR, and TCRdb holds only the in-frame ones, with some missing. The profile shows nearly 300,000 clones, just over 85% of them singletons. Sequences were obtained from PBMCs. The source is a man aged 35 to 55 in good health and CMV-seropositive. Both conserved end residues are part of each CDR3. Each record gives: CDR3 DNA, CDR3 protein, D gene, J gene, CDR3 length, V gene, clone size. A D gene is named only where the DNA matches it firmly. Only some rows state a clone size, as once, few, many or a class for expanded clones.

cdr3_nt: TGTGCCAGCTTATACAGGAGCAATCAGCCCCAGCATTTT
cdr3_aa: CASLYRSNQPQHF
d_call: .
j_call: TRBJ1-5
cdr3_length: 13
v_call: TRBV28
clone_size: .

cdr3_nt: TGTGCCAGCCGGGGTACACCAGATACGCAGTATTTT
cdr3_aa: CASRGTPDTQYF
d_call: .
j_call: TRBJ2-3
cdr3_length: 12
v_call: TRBV5-8
clone_size: once

cdr3_nt: TGTGCCAGCAGTCCTAGTACGGGAGAGCAGTACTTC
cdr3_aa: CASSPSTGEQYF
d_call: .
j_call: TRBJ2-7
cdr3_length: 12
v_call: TRBV9
clone_size: few

cdr3_nt: TGTGCCAGCAGCCCCATGCGGGGCTACAATGAGCAGTTCTTC
cdr3_aa: CASSPMRGYNEQFF
d_call: .
j_call: TRBJ2-1
cdr3_length: 14
v_call: TRBV6-5
clone_size: .

cdr3_nt: TGTGCCAGCAGCGCGCGGGACGGCGGCTCCTACAATGAGCAGTTCTTC
cdr3_aa: CASSARDGGSYNEQFF
d_call: .
j_call: TRBJ2-1
cdr3_length: 16
v_call: TRBV9
clone_size: once

cdr3_nt: TGTGCCACCAGCAGAGAAAGGGGCGGCCCCCAGTATGGGCAGTTCTTC
cdr3_aa: CATSRERGGPQYGQFF
d_call: .
j_call: TRBJ2-1
cdr3_length: 16
v_call: TRBV15
clone_size: .

cdr3_nt: TGCGCCAGCAGCCAAGATAGGGGGTACGAGCAGTACTTC
cdr3_aa: CASSQDRGYEQYF
d_call: .
j_call: TRBJ2-7
cdr3_length: 13
v_call: TRBV4-3
clone_size: .

cdr3_nt: TGTGCCAGCAGCAAGGGGGGGGACCAAGAGACCCAGTACTTC
cdr3_aa: CASSKGGDQETQYF
d_call: .
j_call: TRBJ2-5
cdr3_length: 14
v_call: TRBV9
clone_size: .

cdr3_nt: TGCGCCAGCAGCTTACCGGGACAGGCAAAAGCTAACTATGGCTACACCTTC
cdr3_aa: CASSLPGQAKANYGYTF
d_call: TRBD1
j_call: TRBJ1-2
cdr3_length: 17
v_call: TRBV5-1
clone_size: .

cdr3_nt: TGTGCCAGTAGTCCGCGGCCCGAAGGTCAGCCCCAGCATTTT
cdr3_aa: CASSPRPEGQPQHF
d_call: .
j_call: TRBJ1-5
cdr3_length: 14
v_call: TRBV19
clone_size: .

cdr3_nt: TGTGCCAGCAGCATACCTCCGGGGGAGACTAATGAAAAACTGTTTTTT
cdr3_aa: CASSIPPGETNEKLFF
d_call: .
j_call: TRBJ1-4
cdr3_length: 16
v_call: TRBV7-9
clone_size: .

cdr3_nt: TGCGCCAGCAGCCAAGGCCAGGGGACAAACACAGATACGCAGTATTTT
cdr3_aa: CASSQGQGTNTDTQYF
d_call: .
j_call: TRBJ2-3
cdr3_length: 16
v_call: TRBV4-1
clone_size: .

cdr3_nt: TGTGCAATGAGGGAGTATTACGGCACAGATACGCAGTATTTT
cdr3_aa: CAMREYYGTDTQYF
d_call: .
j_call: TRBJ2-3
cdr3_length: 14
v_call: TRBV6-1
clone_size: .

cdr3_nt: TGTGCCAGCAGCCCATCCCGACTAGCGGGAGAGGCGGTGTCAGATACGCAGTATTTT
cdr3_aa: CASSPSRLAGEAVSDTQYF
d_call: TRBD2
j_call: TRBJ2-3
cdr3_length: 19
v_call: TRBV7-9
clone_size: .

cdr3_nt: TGTGCCAGCAGCTTAAGCAACGCGAACACCGGGGAGCTGTTTTTT
cdr3_aa: CASSLSNANTGELFF
d_call: .
j_call: TRBJ2-2
cdr3_length: 15
v_call: TRBV11-3
clone_size: once

cdr3_nt: TGTGCCAGCTCACTAGGACAGTCGATGAACACTGAAGCTTTCTTT
cdr3_aa: CASSLGQSMNTEAFF
d_call: .
j_call: TRBJ1-1
cdr3_length: 15
v_call: TRBV18
clone_size: few

cdr3_nt: TGTTCCAGCAGCTCCGGCGGGAGTGAAGCTTTCTTT
cdr3_aa: CSSSSGGSEAFF
d_call: .
j_call: TRBJ1-1
cdr3_length: 12
v_call: TRBV7-9
clone_size: few

cdr3_nt: TGTGCCAGCAGCTTTAGACAAAACACTGAAGCTTTCTTT
cdr3_aa: CASSFRQNTEAFF
d_call: .
j_call: TRBJ1-1
cdr3_length: 13
v_call: TRBV11-2
clone_size: .

cdr3_nt: TGTGCCAGCAGTGGGTTAGGGAGGCTAGCGGGAGTCAATGAGCAGTTCTTC
cdr3_aa: CASSGLGRLAGVNEQFF
d_call: TRBD2
j_call: TRBJ2-1
cdr3_length: 17
v_call: TRBV6-1
clone_size: .

cdr3_nt: TGTGCCAGCAGGGACAGGACTTCCTACAATGAGCAGTTCTTC
cdr3_aa: CASRDRTSYNEQFF
d_call: TRBD1
j_call: TRBJ2-1
cdr3_length: 14
v_call: TRBV6-6
clone_size: few

cdr3_nt: TGTGCCAGCAGCCCTGGGGACGCGGGAGCACCCGGGGAGCTGTTTTTT
cdr3_aa: CASSPGDAGAPGELFF
d_call: TRBD2
j_call: TRBJ2-2
cdr3_length: 16
v_call: TRBV28
clone_size: once

cdr3_nt: TGTGCCAGTAGTATGTCCTCCGGGACAGGGTTCGACGAGCAGTACTTC
cdr3_aa: CASSMSSGTGFDEQYF
d_call: TRBD1
j_call: TRBJ2-7
cdr3_length: 16
v_call: TRBV19
clone_size: .

cdr3_nt: TGCGCCAGCAGCTTGGGAGGTCGCGAGCAGTACTTC
cdr3_aa: CASSLGGREQYF
d_call: .
j_call: TRBJ2-7
cdr3_length: 12
v_call: TRBV5-1
clone_size: .

cdr3_nt: TGCGCCAGCAGCGTACAGGGGGCTGGAAACACCATATATTTT
cdr3_aa: CASSVQGAGNTIYF
d_call: TRBD1
j_call: TRBJ1-3
cdr3_length: 14
v_call: TRBV5-1
clone_size: .

cdr3_nt: TGTGCCAGCAGCTTAATCGGAGGGCAAAATGAGCAGTTCTTC
cdr3_aa: CASSLIGGQNEQFF
d_call: .
j_call: TRBJ2-1
cdr3_length: 14
v_call: TRBV7-2
clone_size: .